Listed below are T cell receptor beta chains from one sample, sequenced in a study of cytomegalovirus exposure and HLA in healthy donors. Using immunoSEQ multiplex PCR, the repertoire was profiled, and TCRdb retains in-frame clones only, with some absent. The data hold 90,000 or so clones, with 96% observed a single time. Sequenced material: PBMCs. These receptors were obtained from a man younger than 35 in good health and CMV-seronegative. The conserved cysteine and the conserved F or W are not part of the CDR3 here.

v_gene	j_gene	CDR3aa
TRBV7-9	TRBJ1-3	ASSQGGSESGNTIY
TRBV9	TRBJ2-1	ASSVVQDNEQF
TRBV7-9	TRBJ1-1	ASSPRGQAPFGAF
TRBV27	TRBJ2-1	ASSFQREQF
TRBV9	TRBJ1-2	ASGSGTNYGYT
TRBV30	TRBJ1-5	AWVPPSGGRQPQH
TRBV10-1	TRBJ2-3	ASSEGGRGTDTQY
TRBV9	TRBJ2-6	ASSPLYQVASSGANVLT
TRBV2	TRBJ1-2	ASSEIGTPDGYT
TRBV6-5	TRBJ1-2	ASTEDRGNGYT
TRBV6-6	TRBJ1-5	ASSYSLEPGWQPQH
TRBV11-3	TRBJ2-3	ASSFVGGTDTQY
TRBV19	TRBJ1-5	ASSSLGTAGDSNQPQH
TRBV29-1	TRBJ2-1	SVTLGGGWYNEQF
TRBV11-2	TRBJ1-2	ASRPNRGENYGYT
TRBV10-3	TRBJ2-3	AITSGRVGDTQY
TRBV15	TRBJ2-1	ATSRGLAGGDEQF
TRBV6-5	TRBJ1-2	ASSYDRVNYGYT
TRBV7-9	TRBJ2-5	ASNTPTGVMETQY
TRBV5-4	TRBJ2-7	ASGLGPDTYEQY
TRBV19	TRBJ1-2	ASSIDRVNYGYT
TRBV19	TRBJ2-7	ASSIGDRNEQY
TRBV29-1	TRBJ1-1	SVGWGTGSTEAF
TRBV28	TRBJ1-2	ASSLLTPRKEGYT
TRBV5-4	TRBJ2-1	ASSTGASGNQYNEQF
TRBV7-2	TRBJ1-2	ASSLLGTGPNYGYT
TRBV11-2	TRBJ1-1	ASSSGWTEAF
TRBV7-9	TRBJ1-3	ASSPDAGVVGNTIY
TRBV30	TRBJ1-2	AWSTQGNYGYT
TRBV29-1	TRBJ2-3	SVSRNAVDTQY
TRBV7-7	TRBJ2-1	ASSLAGGSFYEQF
TRBV6-6	TRBJ2-1	ASRTRQGAFYNEQF
TRBV5-6	TRBJ2-7	ASSSRRGQGVQYEQY
TRBV6-5	TRBJ2-7	ASSARDRVFYEQY
TRBV6-4	TRBJ2-2	ASSDTSDTGELF
TRBV28	TRBJ1-2	ASSAPGTGSAGYT
TRBV28	TRBJ2-3	ASLNGTSPSLRAQY
TRBV9	TRBJ1-2	ASSPDGGAYYGYT
TRBV28	TRBJ1-1	ASSLWYSEAF
TRBV27	TRBJ2-1	ASSSGLSYNEQF
TRBV21-1	TRBJ1-5	ASSKAPDSQSNQPQH
TRBV14	TRBJ1-1	ASSTPPTGMGNTEAF
TRBV27	TRBJ2-7	ASSNTRSSYEQY
TRBV9	TRBJ1-1	ASSVFGTGEAF
TRBV7-9	TRBJ1-5	ASSSTDRTYSNQPQH
TRBV2	TRBJ2-7	ASTSTGTYEQY